The present T cell receptor (beta chain) was sequenced within a study of OX40 agonist ivuxolimab in advanced cancers. Study conclusions and caveats: Expanded clones belonging to CD8+ T cells outnumbered, on average, those of CD4+.

Some clones are missing from TCRdb's copy, which holds only in-frame ones; the method was immunoSEQ multiplex PCR. The repertoire holds tens of thousands of clones, with approximately 91% as singletons. As to this clone: Its antigen is unidentified.

The germline V gene encodes CDR1 SGHTA and CDR2 FQGNSA. CDR3 length: 11 residues. V gave up 1 base and J gave up 10 bases, with 8 bases separating them. This chain connects TRBV7-2 to TRBJ2-7, with D perhaps TRBD1 or TRBD2 (6 bases each). The clonotype comes from an adult with an advanced solid tumor such as melanoma, head and neck, liver or kidney cancer. This specimen was CD4+ or CD8+ T cells sorted from blood, taken in a trial of the OX40 agonist ivuxolimab. The CDR3 region is CASSLGGAQYF. The DNA for the CDR3 is TGTGCCAGCAGCTTAGGGGGGGCCCAGTACTTC.